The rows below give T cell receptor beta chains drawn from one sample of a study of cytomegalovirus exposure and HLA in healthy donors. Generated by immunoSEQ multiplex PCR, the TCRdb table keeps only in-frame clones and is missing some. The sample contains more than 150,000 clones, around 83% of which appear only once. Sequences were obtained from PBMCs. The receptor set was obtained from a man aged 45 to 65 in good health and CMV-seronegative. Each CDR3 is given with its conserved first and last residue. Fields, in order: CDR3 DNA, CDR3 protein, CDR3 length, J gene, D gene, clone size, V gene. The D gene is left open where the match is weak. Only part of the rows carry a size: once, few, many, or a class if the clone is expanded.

CDR3nt: TGCGCCAGCAGCAGCAGCGGAAACTCTGGAAACACCATATATTTT; CDR3aa: CASSSSGNSGNTIYF; len: 15; j_gene: TRBJ1-3; d_gene: .; abundance: .; v_gene: TRBV5-1
CDR3nt: TGTGCCAGCAGCTCGCAGGGTTACAATGAGCAGTTCTTC; CDR3aa: CASSSQGYNEQFF; len: 13; j_gene: TRBJ2-1; d_gene: .; abundance: .; v_gene: TRBV7-2
CDR3nt: TGTGCCACCAGCAGAAAGCCCCCCGGGGAGCTGTTTTTT; CDR3aa: CATSRKPPGELFF; len: 13; j_gene: TRBJ2-2; d_gene: .; abundance: .; v_gene: TRBV15
CDR3nt: TGCGCCAGCAGCTTGGTTTCTAGCAGCTCCTACAATGAGCAGTTCTTC; CDR3aa: CASSLVSSSSYNEQFF; len: 16; j_gene: TRBJ2-1; d_gene: .; abundance: .; v_gene: TRBV5-1
CDR3nt: TGTGCCAGCAGCGACAGGGTCCCCACTGAAGCTTTCTTT; CDR3aa: CASSDRVPTEAFF; len: 13; j_gene: TRBJ1-1; d_gene: TRBD1; abundance: once; v_gene: TRBV6-5
CDR3nt: TGTGCCAGTCGGGACAGAAATAACTATGGCTACACCTTC; CDR3aa: CASRDRNNYGYTF; len: 13; j_gene: TRBJ1-2; d_gene: TRBD1; abundance: .; v_gene: TRBV25-1
CDR3nt: TGTGCCAGCACCAACAGTGGACTAGCGGAAGAGACCCAGTACTTC; CDR3aa: CASTNSGLAEETQYF; len: 15; j_gene: TRBJ2-5; d_gene: TRBD2; abundance: .; v_gene: TRBV7-2
CDR3nt: TGTGCCAGAAGCTTGATAGTGGGCCAGTACGAGCAGTACTTC; CDR3aa: CARSLIVGQYEQYF; len: 14; j_gene: TRBJ2-7; d_gene: .; abundance: .; v_gene: TRBV5-3
CDR3nt: TGTGCCAGCAGCCGGACTAGCCGACGCTACGAGCAGTACTTC; CDR3aa: CASSRTSRRYEQYF; len: 14; j_gene: TRBJ2-7; d_gene: TRBD2; abundance: few; v_gene: TRBV6-6
CDR3nt: TGTGCCAGTGGATCCGCCGACAGGATTGGAAACACCATATATTTT; CDR3aa: CASGSADRIGNTIYF; len: 15; j_gene: TRBJ1-3; d_gene: .; abundance: .; v_gene: TRBV19
CDR3nt: TGTGCCAGCAGCGTACTGACTGGCGGGTTGAACGAGCAGTACTTC; CDR3aa: CASSVLTGGLNEQYF; len: 15; j_gene: TRBJ2-7; d_gene: .; abundance: .; v_gene: TRBV9
CDR3nt: TGTGCCAGCAGTGAAGCAACCCCGGGACAGGGGGTCCCGTACGAGCAGTACTTC; CDR3aa: CASSEATPGQGVPYEQYF; len: 18; j_gene: TRBJ2-7; d_gene: TRBD1; abundance: .; v_gene: TRBV2
CDR3nt: TGCAGCGTTGTTACAGGGTCCATTTCCTCCGAGCAGTACTTC; CDR3aa: CSVVTGSISSEQYF; len: 14; j_gene: TRBJ2-7; d_gene: .; abundance: .; v_gene: TRBV29-1
CDR3nt: TGTGCCAGCAGCCCTGGGGGCGCGGGCTACACCTTC; CDR3aa: CASSPGGAGYTF; len: 12; j_gene: TRBJ1-2; d_gene: .; abundance: .; v_gene: TRBV7-9
CDR3nt: TGTGCCAGCAGACTAGCGGGACAGGGTTATCAGCCCCAGCATTTT; CDR3aa: CASRLAGQGYQPQHF; len: 15; j_gene: TRBJ1-5; d_gene: TRBD1; abundance: .; v_gene: TRBV28
CDR3nt: TGTGCCAGTAGTATAGACGGGCTACAGGGGACAGGACGATACGAGCAGTACTTC; CDR3aa: CASSIDGLQGTGRYEQYF; len: 18; j_gene: TRBJ2-7; d_gene: TRBD1; abundance: .; v_gene: TRBV19
CDR3nt: TGTGCCAGCAGCCGTCAACCAACTAGCGGGGGTTCCCAAGGGTACCAAGAGACCCAGTACTTC; CDR3aa: CASSRQPTSGGSQGYQETQYF; len: 21; j_gene: TRBJ2-5; d_gene: TRBD2; abundance: .; v_gene: TRBV9
CDR3nt: TGTGCCAGCAGCTTAGGGATAGACTCCGGCTACGAGCAGTACTTC; CDR3aa: CASSLGIDSGYEQYF; len: 15; j_gene: TRBJ2-7; d_gene: .; abundance: .; v_gene: TRBV7-8
CDR3nt: TGCGCCAGCAGCTTGCAGGCACGAGAGACCCAGTACTTC; CDR3aa: CASSLQARETQYF; len: 13; j_gene: TRBJ2-5; d_gene: .; abundance: .; v_gene: TRBV5-1
CDR3nt: TGTGCCAGCAGCTTGGGGACAGGGGTTGGCTATGGCTACACCTTC; CDR3aa: CASSLGTGVGYGYTF; len: 15; j_gene: TRBJ1-2; d_gene: TRBD1; abundance: few; v_gene: TRBV11-2
CDR3nt: TGTGCCAGCAGCTTTGGGACTGACTTCTACGAGCAGTACTTC; CDR3aa: CASSFGTDFYEQYF; len: 14; j_gene: TRBJ2-7; d_gene: .; abundance: .; v_gene: TRBV5-6
CDR3nt: TGTGCCAGTAGTATTTCGAGCTCTAATGAAAAACTGTTTTTT; CDR3aa: CASSISSSNEKLFF; len: 14; j_gene: TRBJ1-4; d_gene: .; abundance: .; v_gene: TRBV19
CDR3nt: TGTGCCAGTAGCCGGACCGGGACAGTTTACGAGCAGTACTTC; CDR3aa: CASSRTGTVYEQYF; len: 14; j_gene: TRBJ2-7; d_gene: TRBD1; abundance: .; v_gene: TRBV19
CDR3nt: TGTGCCAGCAGCATCCGGGAAGTGGAGAACACTGAAGCTTTCTTT; CDR3aa: CASSIREVENTEAFF; len: 15; j_gene: TRBJ1-1; d_gene: .; abundance: .; v_gene: TRBV11-2
CDR3nt: TGTGCCAGTAGAGGGACAGGTACACATACGCAGTATTTT; CDR3aa: CASRGTGTHTQYF; len: 13; j_gene: TRBJ2-3; d_gene: TRBD1; abundance: .; v_gene: TRBV19
CDR3nt: TGTGCCAGCGCCCTTCAGGGACAGGGAGAGACTGAAGCTTTCTTT; CDR3aa: CASALQGQGETEAFF; len: 15; j_gene: TRBJ1-1; d_gene: TRBD1; abundance: .; v_gene: TRBV7-2
CDR3nt: TGTGCCAGCATTGGACAGGGGTTGCCTTTAGAGACCCAGTACTTC; CDR3aa: CASIGQGLPLETQYF; len: 15; j_gene: TRBJ2-5; d_gene: TRBD1; abundance: .; v_gene: TRBV5-6
CDR3nt: TGCAGCGTTGCTGAAACTAGCGGTGCCTACGAGCAGTACTTC; CDR3aa: CSVAETSGAYEQYF; len: 14; j_gene: TRBJ2-7; d_gene: TRBD2; abundance: .; v_gene: TRBV29-1
CDR3nt: TGTGCCAGCAGCGCCATGGGCAACCAAGAGACCCAGTACTTC; CDR3aa: CASSAMGNQETQYF; len: 14; j_gene: TRBJ2-5; d_gene: .; abundance: .; v_gene: TRBV9
CDR3nt: TGTGCCAGCAGCCCTCGGGTAGAGACCCAGTACTTC; CDR3aa: CASSPRVETQYF; len: 12; j_gene: TRBJ2-5; d_gene: .; abundance: .; v_gene: TRBV11-2
CDR3nt: TGTGCCAGCAGATGGACAGGGAATTCTGGGGGTGGTGAAAAACTGTTTTTT; CDR3aa: CASRWTGNSGGGEKLFF; len: 17; j_gene: TRBJ1-4; d_gene: TRBD1; abundance: .; v_gene: TRBV27
CDR3nt: TGTGCCAGCAGCAAGTTGACAGGGGGCAACTACGAGCAGTACTTC; CDR3aa: CASSKLTGGNYEQYF; len: 15; j_gene: TRBJ2-7; d_gene: TRBD1; abundance: .; v_gene: TRBV7-9
CDR3nt: TGTGCCAGCAGGACCCCTAGCGGGGGACCCTACGAGCAGTACTTC; CDR3aa: CASRTPSGGPYEQYF; len: 15; j_gene: TRBJ2-7; d_gene: TRBD2; abundance: .; v_gene: TRBV6-5
CDR3nt: TGTGCCAGCAGTGAGGGAGCGTTCGGACAGCACAATCAGCCCCAGCATTTT; CDR3aa: CASSEGAFGQHNQPQHF; len: 17; j_gene: TRBJ1-5; d_gene: .; abundance: .; v_gene: TRBV6-1
CDR3nt: TGTGCCAGCAGCCAGGGACTAGCGGGGGGTACCGGGGAGCTGTTTTTT; CDR3aa: CASSQGLAGGTGELFF; len: 16; j_gene: TRBJ2-2; d_gene: TRBD2; abundance: .; v_gene: TRBV4-2
CDR3nt: TGTGCCAGTAGTGCCCAGGGGGCGTCCAATCAGCCCCAGCATTTT; CDR3aa: CASSAQGASNQPQHF; len: 15; j_gene: TRBJ1-5; d_gene: TRBD1; abundance: .; v_gene: TRBV19
CDR3nt: TGTGCCAGCAGCTTGACGGGTGCCCAGGGGCAGTATTTT; CDR3aa: CASSLTGAQGQYF; len: 13; j_gene: TRBJ2-3; d_gene: .; abundance: .; v_gene: TRBV5-4
CDR3nt: TGTGCCAGCAGCCTCTCCACAGGGGTTTTGGAAAAACTGTTTTTT; CDR3aa: CASSLSTGVLEKLFF; len: 15; j_gene: TRBJ1-4; d_gene: TRBD1; abundance: .; v_gene: TRBV5-5
CDR3nt: TGTGCCAGCAGTTTAGCGGGAGGAACTTTCACAGATACGCAGTATTTT; CDR3aa: CASSLAGGTFTDTQYF; len: 16; j_gene: TRBJ2-3; d_gene: TRBD2; abundance: .; v_gene: TRBV28
CDR3nt: TGTGCCAGCAGTTCCGCGGGCGTTCGCAATTCACCCCTCCACTTT; CDR3aa: CASSSAGVRNSPLHF; len: 15; j_gene: TRBJ1-6; d_gene: .; abundance: .; v_gene: TRBV27
CDR3nt: TGTGCCAGCAGTCTCCAGGGTATTCTATCGGTTGGCTACACCTTC; CDR3aa: CASSLQGILSVGYTF; len: 15; j_gene: TRBJ1-2; d_gene: .; abundance: .; v_gene: TRBV28
CDR3nt: TGCGCCAGCAGCAGCCGACTAGCGGGAGGGCGGACAGATACGCAGTATTTT; CDR3aa: CASSSRLAGGRTDTQYF; len: 17; j_gene: TRBJ2-3; d_gene: TRBD2; abundance: .; v_gene: TRBV5-1
CDR3nt: TGTGCCAGCAGCTTAGGGCAGAACACTGAAGCTTTCTTT; CDR3aa: CASSLGQNTEAFF; len: 13; j_gene: TRBJ1-1; d_gene: .; abundance: few; v_gene: TRBV7-2
CDR3nt: TGTGCCAGCAGCCCCCGGCAGGGGGTCTATGGCTACACCTTC; CDR3aa: CASSPRQGVYGYTF; len: 14; j_gene: TRBJ1-2; d_gene: TRBD1; abundance: .; v_gene: TRBV9
CDR3nt: TGTGCCACCAGCAGAGGTGGCCACAGCTCTGGAAACACCATATATTTT; CDR3aa: CATSRGGHSSGNTIYF; len: 16; j_gene: TRBJ1-3; d_gene: .; abundance: .; v_gene: TRBV15
CDR3nt: TGTGCCAGCAGCTATCCGCCCGGGAGGAACACTGAAGCTTTCTTT; CDR3aa: CASSYPPGRNTEAFF; len: 15; j_gene: TRBJ1-1; d_gene: .; abundance: few; v_gene: TRBV7-2
CDR3nt: TGCGCCAGCAGCTTACCCGGGGCAGGGGGCATAGATACGCAGTATTTT; CDR3aa: CASSLPGAGGIDTQYF; len: 16; j_gene: TRBJ2-3; d_gene: TRBD1; abundance: .; v_gene: TRBV4-1
CDR3nt: TGTGCCAGCAGCCAAGATCTAGGACTAGCGGGAAACGCAGATACGCAGTATTTT; CDR3aa: CASSQDLGLAGNADTQYF; len: 18; j_gene: TRBJ2-3; d_gene: TRBD2; abundance: .; v_gene: TRBV4-2
CDR3nt: TGTGCCAGCAGCTTAAGGGGGGGGGCGTTGGAGACCCAGTACTTC; CDR3aa: CASSLRGGALETQYF; len: 15; j_gene: TRBJ2-5; d_gene: .; abundance: .; v_gene: TRBV7-3
CDR3nt: TGCGCCAGCAGCCGCGTAGGGGCGGAATATAATTCACCCCTCCACTTT; CDR3aa: CASSRVGAEYNSPLHF; len: 16; j_gene: TRBJ1-6; d_gene: .; abundance: .; v_gene: TRBV4-1
CDR3nt: TGCGCCAGCAGCCCAGGACTAGCGGGATACAATGAGCAGTTCTTC; CDR3aa: CASSPGLAGYNEQFF; len: 15; j_gene: TRBJ2-1; d_gene: TRBD2; abundance: .; v_gene: TRBV5-1
CDR3nt: TGTGCCAGCAGTATATACAGGGGGCGAAACACCATATATTTT; CDR3aa: CASSIYRGRNTIYF; len: 14; j_gene: TRBJ1-3; d_gene: TRBD1; abundance: .; v_gene: TRBV28
CDR3nt: TGTGCCAGCAGCTTAGGGACTAGCGGGGCCCCTCCTAATGAGCAGTTCTTC; CDR3aa: CASSLGTSGAPPNEQFF; len: 17; j_gene: TRBJ2-1; d_gene: TRBD2; abundance: .; v_gene: TRBV7-9
CDR3nt: TGTGCCAGCAGCATGGGACACCTAAATGAGCAGTTCTTC; CDR3aa: CASSMGHLNEQFF; len: 13; j_gene: TRBJ2-1; d_gene: .; abundance: .; v_gene: TRBV7-2